This TCR beta chain was sequenced during a study of CD4 T cells in relation to SARS-CoV-2 and coronaviruses. Across the whole study: Negative control cultures got HIV-1 Nef peptides or no peptide.

In its sample, this clone was seen a few times. What it binds is unknown. Germline CDR1 LNHDA, CDR2 SQIVND (reference sequence). J lost 2 bases, V lost 6 bases, and 3 bases had no gene match. The CDR3 consists of 13 residues. The unexposed donors gave CD4+ T cells in about 2010-2019, prior to COVID-19. CD4+ T cells were isolated from the cells after about 11 days of culture. Cells permitting, SARS-CoV-2 S/N and four cold-coronavirus spikes were tested on unexposed-donor CD4+ T cells. PBMCs were plated at a few million per well in IL-2-containing medium. On days 3 and 7, cultures got half fresh IL-2 medium. Assay used: immunoSEQ multiplex PCR; TCRdb lists only in-frame clones, some missing. The table has approximately 20,000 clones, almost 75% seen once.

The rearrangement links TRBV19 to TRBJ2-7; 8 bases align to TRBD1. The sequence was collected from a human donor in good health. The sequenced sample was CD4+ T cells from PBMCs, cultured in vitro. The CDR3, as DNA: TGTGCCAGTAGAGACAGGGGAACCTACGAGCAGTACTTC. Translating it yields CASRDRGTYEQYF.